Listed below are T cell receptor beta chains from one sample, sequenced in a study of blood T cells in healthy people across ages. One entry per CDR3 protein results from TCRdb running MiXCR on the 5' RACE reads. Of 850,000 to 1,000,000 distinct CDR3 sequences listed, around 49% are singletons. Specimen: blood. These receptors originate from a man between 25 and 39 years old in good health. The CDR3 runs from the conserved cysteine through the conserved F or W. D genes are given only for firm matches. Some rows have no size entry. The others give once, few or many, or a class for an expanded clone.

size: -
V: TRBV20-1
length: 8
D: -
J: TRBJ1-2
DNA: TGCAGTGCTAGTTCCTACACCTTC
CDR3: CSASSYTF

size: -
V: TRBV5-1
length: 12
D: -
J: TRBJ2-7
DNA: TGCGCCAGCAGCCTAGGGGGTTGGGAGCAGTACTTC
CDR3: CASSLGGWEQYF

size: -
V: TRBV5-1
length: 17
D: TRBD1
J: TRBJ1-4
DNA: TGCGCCAGCAGCCGCTCCCTCGGACAGGTGTCTAATGAAAAACTGTTTTTT
CDR3: CASSRSLGQVSNEKLFF

size: -
V: TRBV7-8
length: 14
D: -
J: TRBJ1-2
DNA: TGTGCCAGCAGCTTGATCGGGGCTCAAGGCGGCTACACCTTC
CDR3: CASSLIGAQGGYTF

size: few
V: TRBV20-1
length: 12
D: TRBD1
J: TRBJ1-6
DNA: TGCAGTGCCGGGACAGGCGATTCACCCCTCCACTTT
CDR3: CSAGTGDSPLHF

size: few
V: TRBV4-3
length: 15
D: -
J: TRBJ1-5
DNA: TGCGCCAGCAGCCCCACGTGGAATAGCAATCAGCCCCAGCATTTT
CDR3: CASSPTWNSNQPQHF

size: -
V: TRBV3-1
length: 19
D: TRBD2
J: TRBJ2-1
DNA: TGTGCCAGCAGCCAAGATCAGGGTAGCGGGGGGGCCGCCAATAGTGAGCAGTTCTTC
CDR3: CASSQDQGSGGAANSEQFF

size: -
V: TRBV15
length: 13
D: -
J: TRBJ1-5
DNA: TGTGCCACCAGCAGAGATGTTAATCAGCCCCAGCATTTT
CDR3: CATSRDVNQPQHF

size: -
V: TRBV12-3/TRBV12-4
length: 15
D: TRBD1
J: TRBJ2-5
DNA: TGTGCCAGCAGTTGGGGGACAGGGAAACAAGAGACCCAGTACTTC
CDR3: CASSWGTGKQETQYF

size: -
V: TRBV6-2/TRBV6-3
length: 15
D: -
J: TRBJ2-2
DNA: TGTGCCAGCAGTTACGGGGGGGCACGAGCCGGGGAGCTGTTTTTT
CDR3: CASSYGGARAGELFF

size: -
V: TRBV5-1
length: 19
D: TRBD2
J: TRBJ2-1
DNA: TGCGCCAGCAGCCCAAAGGGACTAGCGGGGGCGAGCTCCTACAATGAGCAGTTCTTC
CDR3: CASSPKGLAGASSYNEQFF

size: few
V: TRBV27
length: 17
D: -
J: TRBJ2-7
DNA: TGTGCCAGCAGTATAACCAACCAAGGGGGAGCCCTCTACGAGCAGTACTTC
CDR3: CASSITNQGGALYEQYF

size: few
V: TRBV4-3
length: 16
D: -
J: TRBJ2-1
DNA: TGCGCCAGCAGCCAAGATTGGTGGAGCTCCTACAATGAGCAGTTCTTC
CDR3: CASSQDWWSSYNEQFF

size: few
V: TRBV7-2
length: 15
D: -
J: TRBJ2-1
DNA: TGTGCCAGCAGCTTAGCGGTGGGGAGGTACAATGAGCAGTTCTTC
CDR3: CASSLAVGRYNEQFF

size: few
V: TRBV27
length: 15
D: TRBD2
J: TRBJ2-7
DNA: TGTGCCAGCAGTTTTGGACTAGCGGAGCGCTACGAGCAGTACTTC
CDR3: CASSFGLAERYEQYF

size: -
V: TRBV20-1
length: 14
D: TRBD2
J: TRBJ2-7
DNA: TGCAGTGCTGGGCCTAGCGGGTTAACCTACGACCAGTACTTC
CDR3: CSAGPSGLTYDQYF

size: -
V: TRBV6-1
length: 14
D: TRBD2
J: TRBJ2-1
DNA: TGTGCCAGTAGACCTAGCGGGGGGTACAATGAGCAGTTCTTC
CDR3: CASRPSGGYNEQFF

size: few
V: TRBV4-1
length: 16
D: -
J: TRBJ2-7
DNA: TGCGCCAGCAGCCATTATCGTGGGCAGGGAAGCCACGAGCAGTACTTC
CDR3: CASSHYRGQGSHEQYF

size: few
V: TRBV6-5
length: 16
D: -
J: TRBJ1-1
DNA: TGTGCCAGCAGTTACCCACGCATCGAGGGAAACACTGAAGCTTTCTTT
CDR3: CASSYPRIEGNTEAFF

size: few
V: TRBV30
length: 13
D: -
J: TRBJ1-2
DNA: TGTGCCTGGAGTGCTGGACAGAACTATGGCTACACCTTC
CDR3: CAWSAGQNYGYTF

size: many
V: TRBV6-1
length: 14
D: -
J: TRBJ2-3
DNA: TGTGCCAGCAGAATAGGAATTCTTGCGGATACGCAGTATTTT
CDR3: CASRIGILADTQYF

size: -
V: TRBV24-1
length: 15
D: -
J: TRBJ2-3
DNA: TGTGCCACCAGTGATTTTAAATCGCCCACAGATACGCAGTATTTT
CDR3: CATSDFKSPTDTQYF

size: -
V: TRBV28
length: 15
D: -
J: TRBJ1-5
DNA: TGTGCCAGCAAGGACCCCCCTGGCAGCAATCAGCCCCAGCATTTT
CDR3: CASKDPPGSNQPQHF

size: few
V: TRBV29-1
length: 18
D: -
J: TRBJ2-4
DNA: TGCAGCGTGAGGGGGGGGGACAGCCGCGAAATAGCCAAAAACATTCAGTACTTC
CDR3: CSVRGGDSREIAKNIQYF

size: few
V: TRBV28
length: 20
D: TRBD2
J: TRBJ2-3
DNA: TGTGCCAGCAGTTTATATTCCGATAGGGGCAGCGGGGGTTTCACAGATACGCAGTATTTT
CDR3: CASSLYSDRGSGGFTDTQYF

size: few
V: TRBV27
length: 13
D: TRBD1
J: TRBJ2-3
DNA: TGTGCCAGCAAGACAGGGGGCGCAGATACGCAGTATTTT
CDR3: CASKTGGADTQYF

size: -
V: TRBV6-5
length: 14
D: TRBD1
J: TRBJ1-4
DNA: TGTGTCAGCAGCCCCAGGGGGGATAATGAAAAACTGTTTTTT
CDR3: CVSSPRGDNEKLFF

size: -
V: TRBV27
length: 16
D: -
J: TRBJ1-1
DNA: TGTGCCAGCAGTTCGGTGGAAAGTGTCGGGTGGACTGAAGCTTTCTTT
CDR3: CASSSVESVGWTEAFF

size: -
V: TRBV5-8
length: 17
D: TRBD1
J: TRBJ2-5
DNA: TGTGCCAGCAGCTACAGACCTTCGACAGGGGGCGAAGAGACCCAGTACTTC
CDR3: CASSYRPSTGGEETQYF